This T cell receptor beta chain was recorded in a study of CXCR3-negative and CXCR3-positive naive CD8 T cells. General study results and limits: Cryopreservation partially lowered CXCR3 expression, so most assays used fresh PBMCs.

It was by 5' RACE with UMI labels that the TRB cDNA libraries were prepared. Using the 5' RACE reads, TCRdb records one entry per CDR3 protein without DNA. The specimen's table records 90,000 to 100,000 distinct CDR3 sequences. Germline assignment: CDR1 LGHNA and CDR2 YSLEER. The CDR3 length is 15 residues. A word on this clonotype: Its target is unknown.

The chain carries TRBV4-3 and TRBJ1-2; the D gene TCRdb calls, TRBD1, cannot be checked with no DNA. This sequence was found in a human donor in good health. Some clones in this sample may be carry-over from other donors' samples. Sequencing used naive CXCR3- CD8+ T cells from blood. Described subset: CD45RO-CCR7+CD27+CD95- naive CD8+ T cells lacking CXCR3 (TNR3-). CDR3 sequence reads: CASSQDRVPGYGHTF.